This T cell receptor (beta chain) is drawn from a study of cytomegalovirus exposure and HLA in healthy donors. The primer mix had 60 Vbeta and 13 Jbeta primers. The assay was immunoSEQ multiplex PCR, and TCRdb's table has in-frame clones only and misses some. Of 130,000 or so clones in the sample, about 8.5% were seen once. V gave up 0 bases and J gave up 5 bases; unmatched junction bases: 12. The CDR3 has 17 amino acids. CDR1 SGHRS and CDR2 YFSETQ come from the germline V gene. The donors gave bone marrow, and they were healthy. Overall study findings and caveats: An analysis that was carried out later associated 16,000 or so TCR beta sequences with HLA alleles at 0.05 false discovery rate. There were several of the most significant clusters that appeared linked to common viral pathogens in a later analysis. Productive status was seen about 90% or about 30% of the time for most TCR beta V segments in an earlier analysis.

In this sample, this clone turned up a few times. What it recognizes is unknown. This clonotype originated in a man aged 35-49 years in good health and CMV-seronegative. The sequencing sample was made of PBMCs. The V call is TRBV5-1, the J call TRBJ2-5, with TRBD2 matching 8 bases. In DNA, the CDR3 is TGCGCCAGCAGCTTGGGTGCAGCGGGGGTTTTGGGGGAGACCCAGTACTTC. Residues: CASSLGAAGVLGETQYF.